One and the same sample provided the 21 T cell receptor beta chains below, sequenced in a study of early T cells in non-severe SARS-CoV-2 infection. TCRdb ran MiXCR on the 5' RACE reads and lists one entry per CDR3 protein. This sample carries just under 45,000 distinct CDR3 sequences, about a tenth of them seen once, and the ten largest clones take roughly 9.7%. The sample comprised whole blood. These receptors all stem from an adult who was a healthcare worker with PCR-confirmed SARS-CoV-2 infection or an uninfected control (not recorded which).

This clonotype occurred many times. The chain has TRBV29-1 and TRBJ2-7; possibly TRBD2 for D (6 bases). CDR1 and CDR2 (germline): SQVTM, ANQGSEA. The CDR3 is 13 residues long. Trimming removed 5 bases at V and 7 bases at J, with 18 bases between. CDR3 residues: CSVSPRAGFEQYF. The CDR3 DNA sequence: TGCAGCGTTTCGCCCCGTGCGGGGTTTGAGCAGTACTTC.

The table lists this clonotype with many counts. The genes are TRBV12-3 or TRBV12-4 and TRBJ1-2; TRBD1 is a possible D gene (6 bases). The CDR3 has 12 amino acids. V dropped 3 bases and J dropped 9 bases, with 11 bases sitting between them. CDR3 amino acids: CASSLGAVSYTF. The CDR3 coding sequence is TGTGCCAGCAGTTTGGGGGCAGTGAGCTACACCTTC.

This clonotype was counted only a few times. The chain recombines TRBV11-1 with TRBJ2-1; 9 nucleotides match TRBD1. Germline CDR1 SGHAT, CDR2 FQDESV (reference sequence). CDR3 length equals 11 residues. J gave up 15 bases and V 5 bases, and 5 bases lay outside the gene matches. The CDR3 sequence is CASSRDRVWFF. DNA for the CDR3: TGTGCCAGCAGCCGGGACAGGGTATGGTTCTTC.

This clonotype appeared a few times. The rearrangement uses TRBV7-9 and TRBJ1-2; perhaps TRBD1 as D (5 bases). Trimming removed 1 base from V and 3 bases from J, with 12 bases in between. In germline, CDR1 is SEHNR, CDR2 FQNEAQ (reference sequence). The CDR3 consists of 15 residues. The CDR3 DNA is TGTGCCAGCAGCTTAGAACTTGGGGCTTACTATGGCTACACCTTC. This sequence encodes CASSLELGAYYGYTF.

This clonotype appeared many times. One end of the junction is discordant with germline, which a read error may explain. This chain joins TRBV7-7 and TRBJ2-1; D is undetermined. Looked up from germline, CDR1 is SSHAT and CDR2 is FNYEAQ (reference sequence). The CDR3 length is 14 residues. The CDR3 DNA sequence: TGTGCTAGCAGTCAATCAAGCTCCTACAATGAGCAGTTCTTC. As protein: CASSQSSSYNEQFF. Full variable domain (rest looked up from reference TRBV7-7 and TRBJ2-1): GAGVSQSPRYKVTKRGQDVTLRCDPISSHATLYWYQQALGQGPEFLTYFNYEAQPDKSGLPSDRFSAERPEGSISTLTIQRTEQRDSAMYRCASSQSSSYNEQFFGPGTRLTVL.

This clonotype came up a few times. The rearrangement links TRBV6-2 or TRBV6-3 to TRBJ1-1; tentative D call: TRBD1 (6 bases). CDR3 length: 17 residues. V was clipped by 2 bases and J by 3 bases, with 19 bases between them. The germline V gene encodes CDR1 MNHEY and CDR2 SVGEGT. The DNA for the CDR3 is TGTGCCAGCAGTTACCCAGATTACAGGGTCCTTGACACTGAAGCTTTCTTT. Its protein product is CASSYPDYRVLDTEAFF.

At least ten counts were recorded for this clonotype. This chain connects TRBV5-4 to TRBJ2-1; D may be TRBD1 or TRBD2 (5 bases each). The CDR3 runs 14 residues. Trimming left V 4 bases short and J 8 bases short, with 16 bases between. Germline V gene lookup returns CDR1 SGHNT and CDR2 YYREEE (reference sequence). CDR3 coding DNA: TGTGCCAGCAGCCCGGGACCCCCGTGGGATGAGCAGTTCTTC. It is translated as CASSPGPPWDEQFF.

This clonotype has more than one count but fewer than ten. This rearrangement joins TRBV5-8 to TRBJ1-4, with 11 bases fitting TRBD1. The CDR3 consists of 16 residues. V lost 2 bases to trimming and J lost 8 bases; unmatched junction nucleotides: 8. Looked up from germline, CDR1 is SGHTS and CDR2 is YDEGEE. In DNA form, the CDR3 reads TGTGCCAGCAGCTTCCGGACAGGGGGCGGCCCGGAAAAACTGTTTTTT. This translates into CASSFRTGGGPEKLFF.

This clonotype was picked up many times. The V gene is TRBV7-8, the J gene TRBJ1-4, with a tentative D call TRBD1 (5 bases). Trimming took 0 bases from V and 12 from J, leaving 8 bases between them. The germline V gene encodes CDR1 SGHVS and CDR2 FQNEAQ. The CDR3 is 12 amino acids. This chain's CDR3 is CASSLARVELFF. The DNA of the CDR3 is TGTGCCAGCAGCTTAGCCAGGGTTGAACTGTTTTTT.

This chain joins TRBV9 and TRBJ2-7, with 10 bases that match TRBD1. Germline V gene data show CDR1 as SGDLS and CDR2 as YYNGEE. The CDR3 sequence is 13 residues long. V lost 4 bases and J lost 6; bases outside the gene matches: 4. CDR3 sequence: CASSYGTGAEQYF. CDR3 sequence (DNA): TGTGCCAGCAGCTACGGGACAGGGGCCGAGCAGTACTTC. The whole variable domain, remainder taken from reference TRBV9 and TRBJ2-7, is DSGVTQTPKHLITATGQRVTLRCSPRSGDLSVYWYQQSLDQGLQFLIQYYNGEERAKGNILERFSAQQFPDLHSELNLSSLELGDSALYFCASSYGTGAEQYFGPGTRLTVT.

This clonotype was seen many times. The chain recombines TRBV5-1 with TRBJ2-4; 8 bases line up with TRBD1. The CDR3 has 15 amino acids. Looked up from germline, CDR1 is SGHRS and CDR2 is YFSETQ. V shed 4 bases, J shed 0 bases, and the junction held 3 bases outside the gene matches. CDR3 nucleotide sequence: TGCGCCAGCAGCACAGGACAGGGAGCCAAAAACATTCAGTACTTC. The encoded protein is CASSTGQGAKNIQYF. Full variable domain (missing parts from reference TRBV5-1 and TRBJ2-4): KAGVTQTPRYLIKTRGQQVTLSCSPISGHRSVSWYQQTPGQGLQFLFEYFSETQRNKGNFPGRFSGRQFSNSRSEMNVSTLELGDSALYLCASSTGQGAKNIQYFGAGTRLSVL.

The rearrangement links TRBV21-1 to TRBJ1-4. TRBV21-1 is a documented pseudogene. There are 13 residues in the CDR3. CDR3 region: CASRAGSNEKLFF. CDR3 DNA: TGTGCCAGCCGAGCAGGTTCGAATGAAAAACTGTTTTTT.

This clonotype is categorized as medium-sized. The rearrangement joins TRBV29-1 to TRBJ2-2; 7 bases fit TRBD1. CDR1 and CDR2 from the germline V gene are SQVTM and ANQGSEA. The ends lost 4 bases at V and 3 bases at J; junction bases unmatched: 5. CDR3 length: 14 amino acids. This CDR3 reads CSVGTGRDTGELFF. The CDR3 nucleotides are TGCAGCGTTGGGACAGGCAGAGACACCGGGGAGCTGTTTTTT.

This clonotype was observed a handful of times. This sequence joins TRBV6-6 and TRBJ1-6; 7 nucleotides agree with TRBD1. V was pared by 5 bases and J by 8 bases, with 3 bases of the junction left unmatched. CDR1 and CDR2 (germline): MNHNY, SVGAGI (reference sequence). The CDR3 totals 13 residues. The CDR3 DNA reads TGTGCCAGCAGTGGACAGGACTATTCACCCCTCCACTTT. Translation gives CASSGQDYSPLHF.

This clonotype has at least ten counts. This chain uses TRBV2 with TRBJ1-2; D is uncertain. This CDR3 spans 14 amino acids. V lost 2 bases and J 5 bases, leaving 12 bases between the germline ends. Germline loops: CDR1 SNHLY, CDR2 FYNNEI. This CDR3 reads CASSELGTRYGYTF. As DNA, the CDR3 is TGTGCCAGCAGTGAATTGGGCACTAGATATGGCTACACCTTC.

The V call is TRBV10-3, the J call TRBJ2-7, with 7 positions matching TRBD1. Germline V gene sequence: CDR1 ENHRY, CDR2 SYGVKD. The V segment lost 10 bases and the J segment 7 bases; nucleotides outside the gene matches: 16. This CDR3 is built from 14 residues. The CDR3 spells CATTSGQVILEQYF. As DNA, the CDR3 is TGTGCCACAACTTCTGGACAGGTCATCTTGGAGCAGTACTTC.

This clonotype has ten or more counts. The CDR3 coding sequence is TGTGCCTGGAGGGACACCCCGACCGGGGAGCTGTTTTTT. This sequence encodes CAWRDTPTGELFF. V usage is TRBV30 and J usage is TRBJ2-2; possibly TRBD1 for D (5 bases). V was shortened by 3 bases and J by 5 bases, with 10 bases between the two germline ends. Germline CDR1 reads GTSNPN; CDR2 reads SVGIG (reference sequence). The CDR3 runs 13 residues.

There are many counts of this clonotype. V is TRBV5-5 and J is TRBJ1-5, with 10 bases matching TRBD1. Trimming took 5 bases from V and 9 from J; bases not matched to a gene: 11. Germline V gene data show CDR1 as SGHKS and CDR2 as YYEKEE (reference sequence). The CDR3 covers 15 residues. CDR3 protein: CASSQAGTGAWPQHF. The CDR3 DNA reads TGTGCCAGCAGTCAAGCCGGGACAGGGGCCTGGCCCCAGCATTTT.

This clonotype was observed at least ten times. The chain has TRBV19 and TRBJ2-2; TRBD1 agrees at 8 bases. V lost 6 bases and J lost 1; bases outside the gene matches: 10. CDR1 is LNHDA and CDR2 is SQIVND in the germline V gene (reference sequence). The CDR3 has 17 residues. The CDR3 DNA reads TGTGCCAGTAGCAACCCCTGGACAGGGTTGAACACCGGGGAGCTGTTTTTT. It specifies CASSNPWTGLNTGELFF.

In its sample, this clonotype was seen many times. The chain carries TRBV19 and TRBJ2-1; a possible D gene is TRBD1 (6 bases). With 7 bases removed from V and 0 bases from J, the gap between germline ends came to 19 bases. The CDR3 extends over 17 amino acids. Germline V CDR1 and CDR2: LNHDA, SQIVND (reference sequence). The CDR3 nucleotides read TGTGCCAGTAACGATAATCAGGGGAAGGGCTCCTACAATGAGCAGTTCTTC. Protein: CASNDNQGKGSYNEQFF.

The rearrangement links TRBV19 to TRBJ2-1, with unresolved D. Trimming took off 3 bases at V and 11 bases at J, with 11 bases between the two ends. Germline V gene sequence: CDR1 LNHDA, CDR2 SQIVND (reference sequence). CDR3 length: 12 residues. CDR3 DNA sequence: TGTGCCAGTAGTATTTTTCCACCCAAGCAGTTCTTC. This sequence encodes CASSIFPPKQFF. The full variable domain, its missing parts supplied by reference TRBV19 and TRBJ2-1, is DGGITQSPKYLFRKEGQNVTLSCEQNLNHDAMYWYRQDPGQGLRLIYYSQIVNDFQKGDIAEGYSVSREKKESFPLTVTSAQKNPTAFYLCASSIFPPKQFFGPGTRLTVL.